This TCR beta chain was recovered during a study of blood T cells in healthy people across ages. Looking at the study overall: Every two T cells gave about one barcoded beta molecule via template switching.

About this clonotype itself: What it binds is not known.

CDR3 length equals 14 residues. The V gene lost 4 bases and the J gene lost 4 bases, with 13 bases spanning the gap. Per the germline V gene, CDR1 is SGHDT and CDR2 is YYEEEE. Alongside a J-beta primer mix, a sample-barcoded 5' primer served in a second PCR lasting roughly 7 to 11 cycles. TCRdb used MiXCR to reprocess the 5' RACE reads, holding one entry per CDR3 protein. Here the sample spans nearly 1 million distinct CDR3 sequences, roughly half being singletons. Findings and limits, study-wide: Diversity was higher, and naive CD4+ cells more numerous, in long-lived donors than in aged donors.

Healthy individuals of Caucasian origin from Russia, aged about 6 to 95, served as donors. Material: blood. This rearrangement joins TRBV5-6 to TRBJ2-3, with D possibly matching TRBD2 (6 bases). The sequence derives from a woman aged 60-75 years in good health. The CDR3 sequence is CASSSRTKPDTQYF. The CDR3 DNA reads TGTGCCAGCAGCAGTAGGACTAAGCCAGATACGCAGTATTTT.